The rows below give T cell receptor beta chains drawn from one sample of a study of blood T cells in healthy people across ages. Using its own MiXCR run on the 5' RACE reads, TCRdb lists one record per CDR3 protein. The sample contains about 800,000 distinct CDR3 sequences, 25% of which appear only once. The same data also went into a second study, on T cells of mothers and their children.

Sequencing input: blood. Receptors originate from a boy aged 10-17 years in good health. Both conserved end residues are part of each CDR3. Each record gives: V gene, D gene, J gene, clone size, CDR3 DNA, CDR3 protein. D genes are given only for firm matches. Part of the rows lack a size; the others show once, few, many or a class for expanded clones.

V gene: TRBV5-1; D gene: TRBD1; J gene: TRBJ1-1; clone size: .; CDR3 DNA: TGCGCCAGCGGCTGGGACAGGGAGATGAACACTGAAGCTTTCTTT; CDR3 protein: CASGWDREMNTEAFF
V gene: TRBV10-3; D gene: TRBD2; J gene: TRBJ2-5; clone size: few; CDR3 DNA: TGTGCCATCAGGAGGGGACTAGCGGGGCAAGAGACCCAGTACTTC; CDR3 protein: CAIRRGLAGQETQYF
V gene: TRBV2; D gene: TRBD2; J gene: TRBJ2-5; clone size: .; CDR3 DNA: TGTGCCAGCAGTGAGGTAGCGGGGGAGACCCAGTACTTC; CDR3 protein: CASSEVAGETQYF
V gene: TRBV12-5; D gene: .; J gene: TRBJ1-2; clone size: .; CDR3 DNA: TGTGCTAGTGGTTTGGAAAGGGGAAAGGGCTACACCTTC; CDR3 protein: CASGLERGKGYTF
V gene: TRBV12-3/TRBV12-4; D gene: TRBD1; J gene: TRBJ2-5; clone size: .; CDR3 DNA: TGTGCCAGCAGTCGCACAGGGGGAGAGAAAGAGACCCAGTACTTC; CDR3 protein: CASSRTGGEKETQYF
V gene: TRBV29-1; D gene: TRBD2; J gene: TRBJ2-5; clone size: few; CDR3 DNA: TGCAGCGTTGAAGAAGTAGCGGGGACCCCACAAGAGACCCAGTACTTC; CDR3 protein: CSVEEVAGTPQETQYF
V gene: TRBV11-2; D gene: TRBD1; J gene: TRBJ2-1; clone size: .; CDR3 DNA: TGTGCCAGCAGCTCGGGACAGGGTCGAGACTCCAATGAGCAGTTCTTC; CDR3 protein: CASSSGQGRDSNEQFF
V gene: TRBV7-2; D gene: .; J gene: TRBJ1-1; clone size: .; CDR3 DNA: TGTGCCAGCAGCTTAGCGAACAGGCCGGCTGAAGCTTTCTTT; CDR3 protein: CASSLANRPAEAFF
V gene: TRBV7-9; D gene: .; J gene: TRBJ2-1; clone size: .; CDR3 DNA: TGTGCCAGCAGCCGATTACCTTCTAAGAGCTCCTACAATGAGCAGTTCTTC; CDR3 protein: CASSRLPSKSSYNEQFF
V gene: TRBV24-1; D gene: .; J gene: TRBJ2-5; clone size: .; CDR3 DNA: TGTGCCACCGCTAGTGGGTACCAAGAGACCCAGTACTTC; CDR3 protein: CATASGYQETQYF
V gene: TRBV7-8; D gene: .; J gene: TRBJ1-6; clone size: .; CDR3 DNA: TGTGCCAGCAGCACAAGAGGGGGGGCGGAGGTTTTATCACCCCTCCACTTT; CDR3 protein: CASSTRGGAEVLSPLHF
V gene: TRBV20-1; D gene: TRBD1; J gene: TRBJ1-4; clone size: few; CDR3 DNA: TGCAGTGCTGGGGGACAGGGGCGGAATGAAAAACTGTTTTTT; CDR3 protein: CSAGGQGRNEKLFF
V gene: TRBV12-3/TRBV12-4; D gene: .; J gene: TRBJ1-4; clone size: .; CDR3 DNA: TGTGCCAGCAGTTTCTCGAGGGGAGGCGAAAAACTGTTTTTT; CDR3 protein: CASSFSRGGEKLFF
V gene: TRBV11-2; D gene: .; J gene: TRBJ2-5; clone size: .; CDR3 DNA: TGTGCCAGCAGCTTAGATGTGCTGGAGGGGGAGACCCAGTACTTC; CDR3 protein: CASSLDVLEGETQYF
V gene: TRBV30; D gene: .; J gene: TRBJ2-5; clone size: few; CDR3 DNA: TGTGCCTGGAGTGTACTTTCAGGGAAGGAGACCCAGTACTTC; CDR3 protein: CAWSVLSGKETQYF
V gene: TRBV7-9; D gene: .; J gene: TRBJ2-1; clone size: few; CDR3 DNA: TGTGCCAGCAGTCCCAGGGATTACTACAATGAGCAGTTCTTC; CDR3 protein: CASSPRDYYNEQFF
V gene: TRBV6-1; D gene: .; J gene: TRBJ2-2; clone size: few; CDR3 DNA: TGTGCCAGCAGTGAAGCATCCGCGAACACCGGGGAGCTGTTTTTT; CDR3 protein: CASSEASANTGELFF
V gene: TRBV2; D gene: TRBD2; J gene: TRBJ2-1; clone size: once; CDR3 DNA: TGTGCCATTCGGGGGGGCTCCTACAATGAGCAGTTCTTC; CDR3 protein: CAIRGGSYNEQFF
V gene: TRBV7-9; D gene: .; J gene: TRBJ1-4; clone size: few; CDR3 DNA: TGTGCCAGTACGACGGCAACTAATGAAAAACTGTTTTTT; CDR3 protein: CASTTATNEKLFF